This TCR beta chain was recovered during a study of T cell clusters in autoimmune cytopenias. TRB was amplified from about 270 ng of peripheral blood genomic DNA per sample. The CDR3 sequence is 14 residues long. Germline V CDR1 and CDR2: KGHSH, LQKENI. Multiplex touch-down PCR amplified TRB using TRB-A and TRB-B pools in one tube. Reanalyzing the multiplex PCR reads, TCRdb keeps one entry per CDR3 protein, without DNA. The sample holds around 2,000 distinct CDR3 sequences. Sequencing was carried out using peripheral blood. The chain recombines TRBV18 with TRBJ2-3. The TCR originated in a human donor with an autoimmune cytopenia or autoimmune hepatitis (not recorded which). CDR3: CASSPTGEEDTQYF.